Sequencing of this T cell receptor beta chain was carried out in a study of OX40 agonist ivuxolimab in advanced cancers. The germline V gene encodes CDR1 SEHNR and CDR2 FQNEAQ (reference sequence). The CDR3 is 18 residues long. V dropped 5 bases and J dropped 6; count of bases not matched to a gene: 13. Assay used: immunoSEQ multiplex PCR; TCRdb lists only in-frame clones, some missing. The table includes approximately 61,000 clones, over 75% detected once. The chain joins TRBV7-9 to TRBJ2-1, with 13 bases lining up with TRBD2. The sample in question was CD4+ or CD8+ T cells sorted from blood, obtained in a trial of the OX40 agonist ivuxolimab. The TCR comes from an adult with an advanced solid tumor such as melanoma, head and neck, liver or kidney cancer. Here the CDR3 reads CASSQRLAGGAGGNEQFF. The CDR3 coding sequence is TGTGCCAGCAGCCAGAGACTAGCGGGAGGAGCGGGCGGCAATGAGCAGTTCTTC. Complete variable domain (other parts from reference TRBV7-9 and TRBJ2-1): DTGVSQNPRHKITKRGQNVTFRCDPISEHNRLYWYRQTLGQGPEFLTYFQNEAQLEKSRLLSDRFSAERPKGSFSTLEIQRTEQGDSAMYLCASSQRLAGGAGGNEQFFGPGTRLTVL.